What follows describes a single T cell receptor (beta chain). The sample is drawn from a study of control samples from healthy donors and cancer patients. Assay used: immunoSEQ multiplex PCR; TCRdb lists only in-frame clones, some missing. Its clone listing holds about 210,000 clones. This CDR3 comprises 19 residues. V shed 5 bases and J shed 0 bases, with 24 bases lying between them. Germline loops: CDR1 SGHTA, CDR2 FQGNSA. The rearrangement links TRBV7-2 to TRBJ2-3, with D possibly being TRBD2 (6 bases). The receptor's source is a woman aged 25-40 years in good health. Sequencing used blood. CDR3 bases: TGTGCCAGCAGCCCCCTCCCCCCCTCAGCGGGCCCGAGCACAGATACGCAGTATTTT. Translating gives CASSPLPPSAGPSTDTQYF.